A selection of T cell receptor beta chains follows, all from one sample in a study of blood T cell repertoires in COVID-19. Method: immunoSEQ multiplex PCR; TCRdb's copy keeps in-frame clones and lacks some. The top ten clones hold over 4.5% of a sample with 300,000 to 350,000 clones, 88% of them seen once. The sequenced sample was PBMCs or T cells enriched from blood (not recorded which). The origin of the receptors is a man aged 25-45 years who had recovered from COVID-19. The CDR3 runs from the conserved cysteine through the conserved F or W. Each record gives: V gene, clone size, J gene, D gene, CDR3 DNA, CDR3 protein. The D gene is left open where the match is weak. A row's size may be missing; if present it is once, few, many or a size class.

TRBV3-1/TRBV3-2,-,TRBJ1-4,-,TGTGCCAGCAGCTATACACAGGGCCGGGGTGAAAAACTGTTTTTT,CASSYTQGRGEKLFF
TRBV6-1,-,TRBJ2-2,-,TGTGCCAGCAGTCCTCCGCGACTAAGTGAAGGGGAGCTGTTTTTT,CASSPPRLSEGELFF
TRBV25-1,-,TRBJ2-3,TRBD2,TGTGCCAGCAGTGAAAGCGGGGGGCTTTCAGATACGCAGTATTTT,CASSESGGLSDTQYF
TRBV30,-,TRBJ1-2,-,TGTGCCTGGAGTGGGGGAGGCGGCTACACCTTC,CAWSGGGGYTF
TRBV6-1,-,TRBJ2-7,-,TGTGCCAGCAGTGAATTGAAGAGTGGGAGACACGAGCAGTACTTC,CASSELKSGRHEQYF
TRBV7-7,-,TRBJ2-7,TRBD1,TGTGCCAGCAGCTCCTCGGACAGGGGGCAACACGAGCAGTACTTC,CASSSSDRGQHEQYF
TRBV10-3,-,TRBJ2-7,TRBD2,TGTGCCATCAGTGAGTTCGCGGGGGATCCCTACGAGCAGTACTTC,CAISEFAGDPYEQYF
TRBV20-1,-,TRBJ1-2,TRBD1,TGCAGTGCTGACAGGGTTGGCTACACCTTC,CSADRVGYTF
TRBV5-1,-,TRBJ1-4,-,TGCGCCAGCAGCTTGGGTTCATCAACTAATGAAAAACTGTTTTTT,CASSLGSSTNEKLFF
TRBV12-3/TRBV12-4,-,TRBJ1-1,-,TGTGCCACCAGGGCAATCACTGAAGCTTTCTTT,CATRAITEAFF
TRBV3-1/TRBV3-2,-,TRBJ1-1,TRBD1,TGTGCCAGCAGCCAAGGCCGAACAGACAGGGGGCTTGAAGAGGAAGCTTTCTTT,CASSQGRTDRGLEEEAFF
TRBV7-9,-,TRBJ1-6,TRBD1,TGTGCCAGCAGCTCGACCTCCGGGACAGCTAATTCACCCCTCCACTTT,CASSSTSGTANSPLHF
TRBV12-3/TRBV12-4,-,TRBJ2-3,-,TGTGCCAGCAGGGACAACACAGATACGCAGTATTTT,CASRDNTDTQYF
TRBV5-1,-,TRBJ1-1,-,TGCGCCAGCAGCTTGGACGGGGTCGGGACTGAAGCTTTCTTT,CASSLDGVGTEAFF
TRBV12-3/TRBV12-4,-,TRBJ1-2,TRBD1,TGTGCCAGCAGTTCCGGGACAGGGGTAGGCTACACCTTC,CASSSGTGVGYTF
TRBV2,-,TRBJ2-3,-,TGTGCCAGCAGGGACAGATGGCCCACGAATACGCAGTATTTT,CASRDRWPTNTQYF
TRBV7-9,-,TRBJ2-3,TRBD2,TGTGCCAGCAGCTCCACCTTACGGACTAGACGCACAGATACGCAGTATTTT,CASSSTLRTRRTDTQYF
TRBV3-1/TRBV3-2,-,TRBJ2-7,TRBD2,TGTGCCAGCAGCCGGGCTAGCGGGTACGAGCAGTACTTC,CASSRASGYEQYF
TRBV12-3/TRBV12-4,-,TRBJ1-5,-,TGTGCCAGCAGTGGGCTGGATCAGCCCCAGCATTTT,CASSGLDQPQHF
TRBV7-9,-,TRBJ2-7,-,TGTGCCAGCAGATTCGACAGGTCTGGCGAGCAGTACTTC,CASRFDRSGEQYF
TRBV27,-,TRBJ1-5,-,TGTGCCAGCAGTTTCAGGGCAGGCAATCAGCCCCAGCATTTT,CASSFRAGNQPQHF
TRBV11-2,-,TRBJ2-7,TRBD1,TGTGCCAGCAGCTTCCGGGACAGGGGCTACGAGCAGTACTTC,CASSFRDRGYEQYF
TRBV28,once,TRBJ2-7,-,TGTGCCAGCAGTTTTCGGGGGACAGTATACGAGCAGTACTTC,CASSFRGTVYEQYF
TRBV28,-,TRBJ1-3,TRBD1,TGTGCCAGCAGCTCTCCCCCTCGAAAGGGACAGGGGGCCTCCCGTGATTGGTACACCATATATTTT,CASSSPPRKGQGASRDWYTIYF
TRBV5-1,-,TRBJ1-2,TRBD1,TGCGCCAGCTCTGACAGGGGGCTGGGGGATGGCTACACCTTC,CASSDRGLGDGYTF
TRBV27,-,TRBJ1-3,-,TGTGCCACCGCTCGGGTGTCGGACATAGACTCTGGAAACACCATATATTTT,CATARVSDIDSGNTIYF
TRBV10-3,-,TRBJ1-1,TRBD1,TGTGCCATCAGTGACCCCTTAACCGGGACAGGGGGCCCTGAAGCTTTCTTT,CAISDPLTGTGGPEAFF
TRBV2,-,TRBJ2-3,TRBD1,TGTGCCAGCAGTCGGGACAGGGGTGGCACAGATACGCAGTATTTT,CASSRDRGGTDTQYF
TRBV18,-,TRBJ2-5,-,TGTGCCAGCTCACCGAGCCTAACGGAGACCCAGTACTTC,CASSPSLTETQYF
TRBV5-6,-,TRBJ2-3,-,TGTGCCAGCAGCTTGGGCGGGCGGGGACTCACAGATACGCAGTATTTT,CASSLGGRGLTDTQYF
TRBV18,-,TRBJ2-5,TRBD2,TGTGCCAGCTCACCACGGACTAGCGGGGGTGGAGAGACCCAGTACTTC,CASSPRTSGGGETQYF
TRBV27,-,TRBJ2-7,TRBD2,TGTGCCAGCAGTTTTGTCGGGGGGAGCTCCTACGAGCAGTACTTC,CASSFVGGSSYEQYF
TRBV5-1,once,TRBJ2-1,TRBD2,TGCGCCAGCAGCTTCTCACTAGCGGGGTTTGGTAATGAGCAGTTCTTC,CASSFSLAGFGNEQFF
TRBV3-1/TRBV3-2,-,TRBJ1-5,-,TGTGCCAGCAGCCAAGGGAGGGGTGGGCAGCCCCAGCATTTT,CASSQGRGGQPQHF
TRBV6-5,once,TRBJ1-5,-,TGTGCCTCGGGAGTCAATCAGCCCCAGCATTTT,CASGVNQPQHF
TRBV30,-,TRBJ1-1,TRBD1,TGTGCCTGGAGCCTCCCCTCCGGACAGGGGCCCCTATTT,CAWSLPSGQGPLF
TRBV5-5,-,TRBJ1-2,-,TGTGCCAGCAGCTTCAGGGGTGAGGACTATGGCTACACCTTC,CASSFRGEDYGYTF
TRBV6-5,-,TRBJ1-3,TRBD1,TGTGCCAGCAGCGTCGACAGGGTTGCTGGAAACACCATATATTTT,CASSVDRVAGNTIYF
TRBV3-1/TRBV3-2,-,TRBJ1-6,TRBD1,TGTGCCAGCAGCCAAGAGTGGACAGGGAATTCACCCCTCCACTTT,CASSQEWTGNSPLHF
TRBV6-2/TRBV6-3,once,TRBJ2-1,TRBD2,TGTGCCAGCAGTGGTAGGACTAGCGGTTTTTTTGAGCAGTTCTTC,CASSGRTSGFFEQFF
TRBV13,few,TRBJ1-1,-,TGTGCCAGCAGCTTAGGTATAGTCCTGAACACTGAAGCTTTCTTT,CASSLGIVLNTEAFF
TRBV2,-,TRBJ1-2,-,TGTGCCAGCAGTGAAGCTGGGTTGAGGTATGGCTACACCTTC,CASSEAGLRYGYTF
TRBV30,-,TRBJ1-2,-,TGTGCCTGGAGGGTGGTCCCCACAGCTGATGGCTACACCTTC,CAWRVVPTADGYTF
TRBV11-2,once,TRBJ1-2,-,TGTGCCAGCAGCTCGGACAACTTCTATGGCTACACCTTC,CASSSDNFYGYTF
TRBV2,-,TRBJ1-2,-,TGTGCCAGCAGTGGGACAGAGGACCGAGCTAACTATGGCTACACCTTC,CASSGTEDRANYGYTF
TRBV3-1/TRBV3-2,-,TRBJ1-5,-,TGTGCCAGCAGCCAAGGTATGGCAGGGGTTCAGCCCCAGCATTTT,CASSQGMAGVQPQHF
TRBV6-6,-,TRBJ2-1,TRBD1,TGTGCCAGCAGTTCAGGGGGCAATGAGCAGTTCTTC,CASSSGGNEQFF
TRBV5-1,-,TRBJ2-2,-,TGCGCCAGCGATGACAGCACCGGGGAGCTGTTTTTT,CASDDSTGELFF
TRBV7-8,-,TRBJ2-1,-,TGTGCCAGCAGCTCCCAGGGTTATGAGCAGTTCTTC,CASSSQGYEQFF
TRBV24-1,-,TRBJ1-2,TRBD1,TGTGCCACCAGTGATGAAATACCGGGACAGGAAAGCTATGGCTACACCTTC,CATSDEIPGQESYGYTF
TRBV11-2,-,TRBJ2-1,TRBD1,TGTGCCAGCAGCAAAGACAGGGGGGGCAGTGAGCAGTTCTTC,CASSKDRGGSEQFF
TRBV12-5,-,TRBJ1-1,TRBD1,TGTGCTAGTGGTTTTTCCCTCACAGGGGAGGATCCTGAAGCTTTCTTT,CASGFSLTGEDPEAFF
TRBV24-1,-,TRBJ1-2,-,TGTGCCACCAGTGAGTCAGGGGTGTATGGCTACACCTTC,CATSESGVYGYTF